This T cell receptor (beta chain) was sequenced during a study of T cells after yellow fever vaccination. Study information: The authors prepared low-cell-number fractions using SMART-Seq v4 Ultra Low Input. Points from the study as a whole: A faster peak, day 5 versus 15, was reached by the weaker secondary response.

Using its own MiXCR run on the 5' RACE reads, TCRdb lists one record per CDR3 protein. Altogether about 500,000 distinct CDR3 sequences are present, about 17% being singletons, with the ten largest covering 17%. Germline V gene data show CDR1 as WNHNN and CDR2 as SYGVQD (reference sequence). This CDR3 has 16 amino acids. V was pared by 0 bases and J by 5 bases, with 15 bases between. Regarding this clonotype: What it recognizes is unknown.

The TCR comes from a man between 18 and 29 years old who received the YFV17D yellow fever vaccine. This sample comprised PBMCs, obtained 5 to 6 days after the first yellow fever vaccination. V gene TRBV10-1 combines with J gene TRBJ2-3; TRBD2 might be the D (5 bases). The CDR3, as DNA: TGCGCCAGCAGTGAGTCGGGGAGCGGCTCCCTAGATACGCAGTATTTT. This codes for CASSESGSGSLDTQYF.